This is a list of T cell receptor gamma chains from one sample in a study of human gamma delta and Vdelta1 T cells. No antigens are known for them. TCRdb ran CATT on the PCR reads. The data contain about 3,900 gamma-chain clones, over 15% of them singletons. Sequencing input: Vdelta1 gamma-delta T cells from blood grown in culture (DOT cells). Every receptor here comes from a human donor in good health. CDR3s include the opening cysteine and the closing phenylalanine or tryptophan.

J gene,V gene,CDR3 protein
TRGJP1,TRGV10,CAAWDLPGWFKIF
TRGJ1/TRGJ2,TRGV2,CATWDGRDYKKLF
TRGJ1/TRGJ2,TRGV2,CATWDGRGTYYKKLF
TRGJ1/TRGJ2,TRGV2,CATWDGPHGYYKKLF
TRGJ1/TRGJ2,TRGV4,CATWDAHKRDYKKLF
TRGJ1/TRGJ2,TRGV3,CATWNSNYKKLF
TRGJ1/TRGJ2,TRGV4,CATWGTRSYYYKKLF
TRGJ1/TRGJ2,TRGV3,CATWDRPHHYYKKLF
TRGJP1,TRGV10,CAAWDLKIF
TRGJ1/TRGJ2,TRGV4,CATWDGQDIYYKKLF
TRGJ1/TRGJ2,TRGV2,CATWDGRIVYYKKLF
TRGJ1/TRGJ2,TRGV9,CALWDQKLF
TRGJ1/TRGJ2,TRGV10,CAAWDYGIYYKKLF
TRGJ1/TRGJ2,TRGV2,CATWDGLYKKLF
TRGJ1/TRGJ2,TRGV2,CATWDGWRYKKLF
TRGJ1/TRGJ2,TRGV2,CATWDGPRFYYKKLF